The T cell receptor beta chain under discussion was sequenced for a study of OX40 agonist ivuxolimab in advanced cancers. Study-wide results and limits: The study observed clonal expansion of CD4+ and CD8+ blood T cells by week 6 at 0.1 to 3.0 mg/kg.

The investigators sampled blood at baseline, at cycle 4 day 1, and at cycle 7 day 1. This CDR3 spans 14 amino acids. CDR1 SNHLY and CDR2 FYNNEI come from the germline V gene. Trimming shortened V by 6 bases and J by 4 bases, and 15 bases separated the two germline ends. Profiled with immunoSEQ multiplex PCR; TCRdb holds only in-frame clones, not every one. The sample includes tens of thousands of clones, more than 80% of them seen just once. Worth noting for this clone: Its antigen is as yet unknown.

This chain links TRBV2 with TRBJ1-1; D call uncertain. This clonotype was obtained from an adult with an advanced solid tumor such as melanoma, head and neck, liver or kidney cancer. Here the sequenced sample was CD4+ or CD8+ T cells sorted from blood, taken in a trial of the OX40 agonist ivuxolimab. The CDR3 is CASSGRAPITEAFF. The CDR3 DNA is TGTGCCAGCAGCGGGCGGGCCCCAATCACTGAAGCTTTCTTT.